This T cell receptor (beta chain) was sequenced in a study (dated by TCRdb to 2021 to 2024). PBMCs were separated from peripheral blood, and TCR beta sequencing was performed on genomic DNA obtained from unsorted PBMCs. Survey-level sequencing on the immunoSEQ platform was used to profile the TCR beta chain repertoires. On the authors' methods: Repertoire diversity was measured with the inverse Simpson index, and CDR3 amino acid length spectratypes and V-J pairing frequencies were compared. To annotate clonotypes specific to SARS-CoV-2, CMV, influenza A and EBV, TCR beta CDR3 sequences were compared against VDJdb. TCRdb took over this immuneACCESS table, retaining in-frame rearrangements with V and J assigned. Such tables are incomplete; in checked studies, under half of the missing clones stem from an unresolved V gene, and the remainder is unexplained. The DNA was the basis for D and trimming; V, J and clone size are from that table. This sample lists 45,000 to 55,000 clones; 90% to 95% were detected once. About 11% of the sample is held by the ten biggest clonotypes.

A word on this clone: No cognate antigen has been identified for it. Base qualities are missing; no much larger clone stands one base away.

Here is what the overall study found, with its caveats: Further investigation, including longitudinal sampling and assessment of a control group, is stated by the authors to be required.

Its CDR3 holds 14 amino acids, cysteine through phenylalanine. Kept here is only the CDR3 DNA, which spans 42 bases and is read in frame from base 1. Via the germline V gene, CDR1 is SGHRS and CDR2 YFSETQ. V trim: 7 bases; J trim: 5 bases; unmatched bases: 10. The chain uses TRBV5-1 and TRBJ1-1; 8 nucleotides in the junction match TRBD1. The sequencing sample was made of PBMCs. This receptor was obtained from a man aged 35 to 55 with rheumatoid arthritis. The CDR3 protein: CASYGQGGGTEAFF. The bases read TGCGCCAGCTACGGACAGGGCGGAGGGACTGAAGCTTTCTTT.